The rows below give T cell receptor beta chains drawn from one sample of a study of blood T cell repertoires in COVID-19. Method: immunoSEQ multiplex PCR; TCRdb's copy keeps in-frame clones and lacks some. The sample consists of around 200,000 clones, 87% of them appearing once. What was sequenced was peripheral blood. These receptors were obtained from a woman under 30 who had recovered from COVID-19. Both conserved end residues are part of each CDR3. A D gene is named only where the DNA matches it firmly. Only part of the rows carry a size: once, few, many, or a class if the clone is expanded.

D,V,size,J,DNA,CDR3
.,TRBV23-1,.,TRBJ2-3,TGCGCCAGCAGTCCCCATCGCAGGGGTTATGGGGCCAGCACAGATACGCAGTATTTT,CASSPHRRGYGASTDTQYF
.,TRBV6-5,.,TRBJ1-1,TGTGCCAGCAGTTCACCGAAACTTGAAGCTTTCTTT,CASSSPKLEAFF
TRBD1,TRBV4-1,.,TRBJ1-1,TGCGCCAGCAGCCAAGCGGTTTGGGACAGCCCTATGAACACTGAAGCTTTCTTT,CASSQAVWDSPMNTEAFF
.,TRBV4-1,once,TRBJ1-5,TGCGCCAGCAGCCTAGGGGGTCGGCTAAGCAATCAGCCCCAGCATTTT,CASSLGGRLSNQPQHF
TRBD2,TRBV6-2/TRBV6-3,.,TRBJ2-3,TGTGCCAGCAGCCTAGACGGGGGGGACCCCGTAAACACAGATACGCAGTATTTT,CASSLDGGDPVNTDTQYF
.,TRBV12-5,.,TRBJ2-1,TGTGCTAGTGCCGTGAGCGGGTACAATGAGCAGTTCTTC,CASAVSGYNEQFF
.,TRBV5-5,.,TRBJ2-7,TGTGCCAGCAGCCCCTCGACAGATCCCTACGAGCAGTACTTC,CASSPSTDPYEQYF
.,TRBV6-2/TRBV6-3,.,TRBJ1-6,TGTGCCAGCAGTCCCTCCCCTCGGGATTCACCCCTCCACTTT,CASSPSPRDSPLHF
TRBD1,TRBV11-1,.,TRBJ2-3,TGTGCCAGCAGTCGACAACAGGGGGCGGGGGATACGCAGTATTTT,CASSRQQGAGDTQYF
.,TRBV9,.,TRBJ2-3,TGTGCCAGCAGCGTAGCAGGGGCCACAGATACGCAGTATTTT,CASSVAGATDTQYF
TRBD2,TRBV6-5,.,TRBJ2-2,TGTGCCAGCAGCGTGACTAGCGGAGGACGAGGGGAGCTGTTTTTT,CASSVTSGGRGELFF
.,TRBV5-1,.,TRBJ2-6,TGCGCCAGCAGCGAAAAAACGGGGTCCGGGGCCAACGTCCTGACTTTC,CASSEKTGSGANVLTF
.,TRBV12-3/TRBV12-4,.,TRBJ2-2,TGTGCCAGCAGTTTCGTCCCCGGGGAGCTGTTTTTT,CASSFVPGELFF
.,TRBV7-2,.,TRBJ1-2,TGTGCCAGCAGCTTAGTGGTACAGGGTGGCTACACCTTC,CASSLVVQGGYTF
.,TRBV27,.,TRBJ1-1,TGTGCCAGCAGTTTCACCTACAGGGTGGTGCTGAACACTGAAGCTTTCTTT,CASSFTYRVVLNTEAFF
.,TRBV3-1/TRBV3-2,.,TRBJ1-2,TGTGCCAGCAGCCAAGTGGAGTATGGCTACACCTTC,CASSQVEYGYTF
.,TRBV7-3,once,TRBJ2-3,TGTGCCAGCAGCTCTACAGTCGCAGATACGCAGTATTTT,CASSSTVADTQYF
TRBD1,TRBV10-3,.,TRBJ2-3,TGTGCCATCAGTGAGTTCCCGGGACAGGGAGAAGATACGCAGTATTTT,CAISEFPGQGEDTQYF
.,TRBV6-5,.,TRBJ1-6,TGTGCCAGCAGTTACTGGAGTGGTTCACCCCTCCACTTT,CASSYWSGSPLHF
TRBD2,TRBV6-6,.,TRBJ2-7,TGTGCCAGCAGTGGAACTAGCGGGAGCTCCTACGAGCAGTACTTC,CASSGTSGSSYEQYF
.,TRBV21-1,.,TRBJ2-6,.,CASSKVTSWGSGANVLTF
TRBD1,TRBV6-5,.,TRBJ1-2,TGTGCCAGCATTCCCCTCGGACAGGGGTCGAGCTACACCTTC,CASIPLGQGSSYTF
.,TRBV5-1,.,TRBJ1-1,TGCGCCAGCAGCTTGACAGATCCTCTGAACACTGAAGCTTTCTTT,CASSLTDPLNTEAFF
.,TRBV7-7,.,TRBJ2-1,TGTGCCAGCAGCTTAGTCCAAGCGAATGAGCAGTTCTTC,CASSLVQANEQFF
TRBD2,TRBV9,.,TRBJ2-1,TGTGCCAGCAGCGTGGGGCTAGCGGGAGGATCCAATGAGCAGTTCTTC,CASSVGLAGGSNEQFF
.,TRBV3-1/TRBV3-2,.,TRBJ1-1,TGTGCCAGCAGCCAAGACGGCGCAGGGCGGAACACTGAAGCTTTCTTT,CASSQDGAGRNTEAFF
TRBD2,TRBV7-9,.,TRBJ2-1,TGTGCCAGCACCCCAGCGGGAAGTTCCTACAATGAGCAGTTCTTC,CASTPAGSSYNEQFF
.,TRBV2,.,TRBJ1-2,TGTGCCAGCCTAGGACAAAACAACTATGGCTACACCTTC,CASLGQNNYGYTF
TRBD2,TRBV24-1,.,TRBJ2-1,TGTGCCACCAGTCGGGAGGGCCTCAATGAGCAGTTCTTC,CATSREGLNEQFF
.,TRBV30,.,TRBJ2-7,TGTGCCTGTTATTCCGGGACTTCCTACGAGCAGTACTTC,CACYSGTSYEQYF
TRBD1,TRBV6-5,.,TRBJ1-1,TGTGCCAGCAGGACAGGGGTTAGGAACACTGAAGCTTTCTTT,CASRTGVRNTEAFF
TRBD2,TRBV4-3,.,TRBJ2-3,TGCGCCAGCAGCCAGGCCATAGCGGGTAGCACAGATACGCAGTATTTT,CASSQAIAGSTDTQYF
.,TRBV6-5,once,TRBJ2-7,TGTGCCAGCACCCCGGCGGAGGGGCCCTTCGAGCAGTACTTC,CASTPAEGPFEQYF
.,TRBV5-4,.,TRBJ1-3,TGTGCCAGCAGCCCCGGGGGGGGTGTTGGAAACACCATATATTTT,CASSPGGGVGNTIYF
TRBD2,TRBV9,.,TRBJ2-1,TGTGCCAGCAGCAATAAGGCGGGAGCGGGGCATGAGCAGTTCTTC,CASSNKAGAGHEQFF
.,TRBV6-5,.,TRBJ1-4,TGTGCCAGCAGTCCTCAGGGAGGTTTGGGGGAAAAACTGTTTTTT,CASSPQGGLGEKLFF
.,TRBV9,few,TRBJ2-1,TGTGCCAGCAGCGTAGGCAGCGCGGATGAGCAGTTCTTC,CASSVGSADEQFF
.,TRBV6-1,.,TRBJ2-5,TGTGCCAGCAGTGAAGTAGGCGGATACGTGCGAGAGACCCAGTACTTC,CASSEVGGYVRETQYF
TRBD1,TRBV5-1,.,TRBJ2-2,TGCGCCAGCAGCTTGGCCCAGGGGGCCGGGGAGCTGTTTTTT,CASSLAQGAGELFF
.,TRBV4-1,.,TRBJ2-7,TGCGCCAGCAGTCAGGACAGTATTCAGCACGAGCAGTACTTC,CASSQDSIQHEQYF
TRBD2,TRBV11-2,.,TRBJ2-1,TGTGCCAGCAGCCGAGGGGCGGGAGGGCCGCGTGAGCAGTTCTTC,CASSRGAGGPREQFF
TRBD2,TRBV27,.,TRBJ2-1,TGTGCCAGCAGTTTATGGCTAGCGGGAGCCAATGAGCAGTTCTTC,CASSLWLAGANEQFF
.,TRBV29-1,.,TRBJ2-1,TGCAGCGGCCTGACCGGGAGTGGATACAATGAGCAGTTCTTC,CSGLTGSGYNEQFF
.,TRBV27,.,TRBJ1-6,TGTGCCAGTAGAACCTCGGGAAGCTACAGGGACGGGAATTCACCCCTCCACTTT,CASRTSGSYRDGNSPLHF
.,TRBV5-4,.,TRBJ1-2,TGTGCCAGCAGCTTGTCTAACAGGGAGAGCTACACCTTC,CASSLSNRESYTF
.,TRBV5-6,.,TRBJ1-3,TGTGCCAGCAGCTTGGTTGAGTCGTCTGGAAACACCATATATTTT,CASSLVESSGNTIYF
TRBD2,TRBV7-2,.,TRBJ2-7,TGTGCCAGCAGCTGGCGGGCTAGCGGTTACGAGCAGTACTTC,CASSWRASGYEQYF
TRBD1,TRBV5-5,.,TRBJ1-1,TGTGCCAGCAGCCGGTCCCGGGGGACAGGGGGCTGGATGTTAAACACTGAAGCTTTCTTT,CASSRSRGTGGWMLNTEAFF
TRBD1,TRBV10-1,.,TRBJ2-7,TGCGCCGGGAGGACAGGGGGCTGGTACGAGCAGTACTTC,CAGRTGGWYEQYF
.,TRBV30,once,TRBJ1-5,TGTGCCTGGAGATCCACGGGACACTCAAATCAGCCCCAGCATTTT,CAWRSTGHSNQPQHF
.,TRBV28,.,TRBJ1-2,TGTGCCAGCAGTTTGACCCAGGGCTACTATGGCTACACCTTC,CASSLTQGYYGYTF
.,TRBV7-6,.,TRBJ1-3,TGTGCCAGCAGCTTAGGTCCAGGCCTGGGAAACACCATATATTTT,CASSLGPGLGNTIYF
.,TRBV11-2,.,TRBJ1-1,TGTGCCAGCAGCTTCCGACAATTCCAAGCTTTCTTT,CASSFRQFQAFF